The clone carrying this TCR beta chain was seen once. Its antigen is unknown. This sample is drawn from a study of OX40 agonist ivuxolimab in advanced cancers. Study in general: Ivuxolimab was delivered to patients intravenously every 2 weeks at doses spanning 0.01 to 10 mg/kg. People in dose escalation had one of these cancers: hepatocellular carcinoma, melanoma, renal cell or head and neck cancer.

Patients were excluded for autoimmune disease history or systemic immunosuppression. The protocol was immunoSEQ multiplex PCR, while the TCRdb copy is restricted to in-frame clones and leaves out a portion. The profile shows around 74,000 clones, approximately 85% of them singletons. Study-wide results and caveats: The CD4+ and CD8+ T cells in the blood had expanded clonally by week 6 at 0.1 to 3.0 mg/kg.

This TCR came from an adult with an advanced solid tumor such as melanoma, head and neck, liver or kidney cancer. Sample: CD4+ or CD8+ T cells sorted from blood, taken in a trial of the OX40 agonist ivuxolimab.

The DNA of the CDR3 is TGTGCCTGGAGTGTACGTCTTAGGGGCTCTGGAAACACCATATATTTT. This codes for CAWSVRLRGSGNTIYF. The J gene is TRBJ1-3, the V gene TRBV30, with D possibly TRBD1 on 5 matching bases. This CDR3 is built from 16 residues. CDR1 and CDR2 (germline): GTSNPN, SVGIG (reference sequence). V lost 0 bases to trimming and J lost 0 bases, with 12 bases between them.